One sample yielded the 31 T cell receptor beta chains listed below, sequenced in a study of CD8+CD57+ T cells in acquired aplastic anemia. According to the study, genomic DNA was the template for TCR beta VDJ and CDR3 profiling. Using its own MiXCR run on the reads, TCRdb lists one record per CDR3 protein. The sample consists of 150,000 to 200,000 distinct CDR3 sequences, about 47% of them appearing once. The sequenced sample was sorted CD4+, CD8+, or CD8+CD57+ T cells (not recorded which) from PBMCs. The receptors here all came from a human donor in good health.

This clonotype was detected many times. The chain has TRBV27 and TRBJ2-7, with TRBD1 matching over 7 bases. Per germline, CDR1 MNHEY and CDR2 SMNVEV (reference sequence). The CDR3 covers 12 residues. V shed 5 bases and J 6 bases; nucleotides not matched to a gene: 4. CDR3 DNA: TGTGCCAGCAGTCCGACAGGGCTCGAGCAGTACTTC. Translation: CASSPTGLEQYF.

This clonotype occurred many times. V gene TRBV20-1 combines with J gene TRBJ2-5; D is possibly TRBD1 (5 bases). Germline CDR1 is DFQATT and CDR2 is SNEGSKA (reference sequence). Deletions cut 6 bases from V and 2 bases from J, with 16 bases between. The CDR3 sequence is 14 residues long. This chain's CDR3 is CSAPDYRRQETQYF. DNA of the CDR3: TGCAGTGCGCCTGATTACAGGAGACAAGAGACCCAGTACTTC.

J is TRBJ1-2 and V is TRBV11-1, with D unclear. The CDR3 is 13 amino acids. Germline V gives CDR1 SGHAT, CDR2 FQDESV (reference sequence). Trimming took 5 bases from V and 8 from J, leaving 15 bases between them. CDR3 region: CASSAYPMGGYTF. DNA of the CDR3: TGTGCCAGCAGCGCTTATCCGATGGGCGGCTACACCTTC.

The rearrangement uses TRBV29-1 and TRBJ1-1; D possibly corresponds to TRBD1 (6 bases). The CDR3 has 11 residues. Trimming removed 4 bases at V and 5 bases at J, with 8 bases between. Germline values: CDR1 SQVTM, CDR2 ANQGSEA. CDR3 sequence: CSVATGTEAFF. Written as DNA, the CDR3 is TGCAGCGTTGCGACAGGTACTGAAGCTTTCTTT.

This clonotype was seen once. The chain employs TRBV7-2 and TRBJ2-3, with a tentative D call TRBD2 (7 bases). The V end lost 3 bases, the J end lost 4 bases, and 11 bases lay between the germline ends. Germline V lookup: CDR1 SGHTA, CDR2 FQGNSA. CDR3 length: 14 residues. This chain's CDR3 is CASSFLGGADTQYF. DNA of the CDR3: TGTGCCAGCAGCTTTTTAGGGGGGGCAGATACGCAGTATTTT.

The CDR3 sequence is CASSLASGQETQYF. CDR3 DNA sequence: TGTGCCAGCAGCTTAGCGAGCGGCCAAGAGACCCAGTACTTC. The V call is TRBV7-9, the J call TRBJ2-5; the D gene is possibly TRBD2 (5 bases). Deletions cut 0 bases from V and 1 base from J, with 6 bases between. Germline CDR1 reads SEHNR; CDR2 reads FQNEAQ (reference sequence). The CDR3 runs to 14 residues. Full variable domain (rest looked up from reference TRBV7-9 and TRBJ2-5): DTGVSQNPRHKITKRGQNVTFRCDPISEHNRLYWYRQTLGQGPEFLTYFQNEAQLEKSRLLSDRFSAERPKGSFSTLEIQRTEQGDSAMYLCASSLASGQETQYFGPGTRLLVL.

The rearrangement links TRBV5-1 to TRBJ2-3; 11 bases are shared with TRBD2. The V gene's germline CDR1 is SGHRS and CDR2 YFSETQ. V gave up 0 bases and J gave up 6 bases; unmatched junction bases: 3. The CDR3 extends over 15 amino acids. The CDR3 spells CASSLETSGEDTQYF. CDR3 nucleotides: TGCGCCAGCAGCTTGGAGACTAGCGGGGAGGATACGCAGTATTTT. The full variable domain, its missing parts supplied by reference TRBV5-1 and TRBJ2-3, is KAGVTQTPRYLIKTRGQQVTLSCSPISGHRSVSWYQQTPGQGLQFLFEYFSETQRNKGNFPGRFSGRQFSNSRSEMNVSTLELGDSALYLCASSLETSGEDTQYFGPGTRLTVL.

The rearrangement links TRBV10-3 to TRBJ1-4; D gene ambiguous. The CDR3 extends over 13 amino acids. Germline V gene lookup returns CDR1 ENHRY and CDR2 SYGVKD. Trimming took off 7 bases at V and 0 bases at J, with 6 bases between the two ends. CDR3 amino acids: CAIKAATNEKLFF. The CDR3, as DNA: TGTGCCATCAAAGCGGCAACTAATGAAAAACTGTTTTTT.

There are many counts of this clonotype. The rearrangement joins TRBV7-3 to TRBJ2-3; TRBD1 aligns across 9 bases. V lost 3 bases and J lost 4; bases outside the gene matches: 11. The germline CDR1 and CDR2 sequences are SGHTA and FQGTGA. The CDR3 loop spans 17 amino acids. For the CDR3, the DNA is TGTGCCAGCAGCTTCCCCCCGGAGACAGGGGGTCCAGATACGCAGTATTTT. This sequence encodes CASSFPPETGGPDTQYF.

This clonotype was detected many times. DNA of the CDR3: TGCAGTGCTATCAGCCGGGACAGAGCTACCTACGAGCAGTACTTC. It specifies CSAISRDRATYEQYF. The gene calls are TRBV20-1 and TRBJ2-7; the match to TRBD1 covers 7 bases. This CDR3 contains 15 residues. Per germline, CDR1 DFQATT and CDR2 SNEGSKA (reference sequence). J was trimmed by 2 bases and V by 4 bases; bases with no gene match: 11.

This clonotype was recorded at least ten times. The chain is built from TRBV5-4 and TRBJ2-7; D might be TRBD2 (5 bases). This CDR3 spans 13 amino acids. Trimming shortened V by 0 bases and J by 7 bases, and 11 bases separated the two germline ends. The germline V gene has CDR1 SGHNT and CDR2 YYREEE (reference sequence). DNA for the CDR3: TGTGCCAGCAGCTTGGCCGGGGTCGGGGAGCAGTACTTC. As protein: CASSLAGVGEQYF.

Details on this clonotype: A much larger clonotype is one base distant, so this may be a read error. The V gene is TRBV11-1, the J gene TRBJ2-7; D possibly corresponds to TRBD2 (6 bases). Germline V CDR1 and CDR2: SGHAT, FQDESV (reference sequence). CDR3 length equals 18 residues. The CDR3 DNA is TGTACCAGCAGCCGCCAGCCAGGAGGGACCAAGAGCTCCTACGAGCAGTACTTC. The encoded protein is CTSSRQPGGTKSSYEQYF.

The chain joins TRBV2 to TRBJ1-2; D gene uncertain. V dropped 1 base and J dropped 8 bases, with 11 bases sitting between them. The CDR3 is 13 residues long. CDR1 SNHLY and CDR2 FYNNEI come from the germline V gene. CDR3 in DNA: TGTGCCAGCAGTGAAGGGGCCGGAGGGGGCTACACCTTC. Its protein product is CASSEGAGGGYTF.

The genes are TRBV20-1 and TRBJ2-7; D not resolved. This CDR3 is built from 15 residues. The germline gives CDR1 DFQATT, CDR2 SNEGSKA (reference sequence). V gave up 0 bases and J gave up 3 bases, with 15 bases separating them. CDR3 sequence (DNA): TGCAGTGCTAGAGATAAGGGTGGGTTTGGCTACGAGCAGTACTTC. Its translation: CSARDKGGFGYEQYF.

The rearrangement links TRBV28 to TRBJ2-1, with D uncertain. Germline values: CDR1 MDHEN, CDR2 SYDVKM. This CDR3 spans 13 amino acids. Trimming left V 5 bases short and J 9 bases short, with 14 bases between. CDR3 coding DNA: TGTGCCAGCAGTCCCTCTTCTAGAGGTGAGCAGTTCTTC. This codes for CASSPSSRGEQFF.

The chain joins TRBV11-2 to TRBJ1-2; 9 nucleotides match TRBD1. The germline V gene encodes CDR1 SGHAT and CDR2 FQNNGV. V shed 5 bases and J 1 base; nucleotides not matched to a gene: 8. CDR3 size: 16 residues. CDR3 loop: CASSPDRGKSNYGYTF. The CDR3, as DNA: TGTGCCAGCAGCCCTGACAGGGGGAAAAGTAACTATGGCTACACCTTC.

At least ten counts were recorded for this clonotype. V gene TRBV7-2 combines with J gene TRBJ2-3; TRBD1 matches at 12 bases. This CDR3 comprises 18 residues. In germline, CDR1 is SGHTA, CDR2 FQGNSA. The J segment lost 2 bases and the V segment lost 5 bases, leaving 11 bases of the junction unmatched. DNA of the CDR3: TGTGCCAGCAGCGACCGGGACAGGGGGCGCGGTGACACAGATACGCAGTATTTT. This sequence encodes CASSDRDRGRGDTDTQYF.

This clonotype was seen many times. This rearrangement joins TRBV2 to TRBJ1-5; 9 bases fit TRBD1. The CDR3 is 14 amino acids. V trimming: 9 bases; J trimming: 4 bases; junction bases outside the gene matches: 7. Germline V gives CDR1 SNHLY, CDR2 FYNNEI. DNA for the CDR3: TGTGCCAGTGGGGAAGGGACAGGGAATCAGCCCCAGCATTTT. Its protein product is CASGEGTGNQPQHF.

This clonotype was counted a few times. The chain recombines TRBV5-4 with TRBJ1-4, with D tentatively TRBD1 (5 bases). The CDR3 runs to 15 residues. The V and J ends lost 3 bases and 6 bases respectively, with 15 bases between them. Germline V gene lookup returns CDR1 SGHNT and CDR2 YYREEE (reference sequence). The CDR3 reads CASSSTHRSDEKLFF. The CDR3 DNA reads TGTGCCAGCAGCTCGACCCACAGGTCGGATGAAAAACTGTTTTTT.

This clonotype was recorded many times. The chain recombines TRBV2 with TRBJ2-3; 9 nucleotides agree with TRBD2. CDR1 SNHLY and CDR2 FYNNEI come from the germline V gene. The CDR3 spans 18 residues. The junction had 9 bases not matched to a gene; V was cut back by 0 bases and J by 2 bases. The CDR3 nucleotides read TGTGCCAGCAGTGAAGCGCTCCTTGCGGGAGGGCCCACAGATACGCAGTATTTT. This gives the protein CASSEALLAGGPTDTQYF.

The chain uses TRBV5-1 and TRBJ2-7, with 8 bases identical to TRBD2. V dropped 9 bases and J dropped 3; count of bases not matched to a gene: 14. Germline loops: CDR1 SGHRS, CDR2 YFSETQ. This CDR3 comprises 15 residues. Written as DNA, the CDR3 is TGCGCCACCCGTAGCGGGGACACTCCCGACTACGAGCAGTACTTC. Translation: CATRSGDTPDYEQYF.

This clonotype came up once. The chain has TRBV19 and TRBJ2-7; maybe TRBD2 (5 bases). The length of the CDR3 is 14 residues. V was shortened by 3 bases and J by 4 bases, with 13 bases between the two germline ends. Germline V gene sequence: CDR1 LNHDA, CDR2 SQIVND (reference sequence). CDR3 amino acids: CASSIEGGGYEQYF. The CDR3 coding sequence is TGTGCCAGTAGTATTGAAGGAGGTGGGTACGAGCAGTACTTC.

In this sample, this clonotype turned up many times. The chain uses TRBV29-1 and TRBJ1-1, with 7 bases that match TRBD1. Germline V gene data show CDR1 as SQVTM and CDR2 as ANQGSEA. J lost 1 base, V lost 2 bases, and 7 bases had no gene match. The CDR3 runs to 15 residues. CDR3 bases: TGCAGCGTTGAACAGGGGGGCTCGGCGAACACTGAAGCTTTCTTT. Protein sequence: CSVEQGGSANTEAFF.

The chain carries TRBV15 and TRBJ2-3; perhaps D is TRBD1 or TRBD2 (5 bases each). CDR1 LNHNV and CDR2 YYDKDF come from the germline V gene (reference sequence). Trimming removed 0 bases at V and 5 bases at J, with 12 bases between. CDR3 size: 15 residues. The CDR3 protein is CATSRDGTDLDTQYF. For the CDR3, the DNA is TGTGCCACCAGCAGAGACGGGACCGATTTAGATACGCAGTATTTT. The full variable domain, its missing parts supplied by reference TRBV15 and TRBJ2-3, is DAMVIQNPRYQVTQFGKPVTLSCSQTLNHNVMYWYQQKSSQAPKLLFHYYDKDFNNEADTPDNFQSRRPNTSFCFLDIRSPGLGDTAMYLCATSRDGTDLDTQYFGPGTRLTVL.

About this clonotype itself: At one boundary the junction diverges from the germline segment, which might be a read error. The rearrangement joins TRBV7-9 to TRBJ2-5; D is uncertain. Germline V lookup: CDR1 SEHNR, CDR2 FQNEAQ (reference sequence). This CDR3 has 12 amino acids. The CDR3 sequence: CASSNSEEAQYF. DNA for the CDR3: TGCGCCAGCAGCAACTCAGAAGAGGCCCAGTACTTC.

V usage is TRBV11-1 and J usage is TRBJ1-1, with a weak D call TRBD1 (5 bases). V shed 5 bases and J shed 1 base, with 23 bases lying between them. This CDR3 spans 18 amino acids. Germline V CDR1 and CDR2: SGHAT, FQDESV (reference sequence). CDR3 region: CASSPMKSTTVWNTEAFF. Here the CDR3 DNA reads TGTGCCAGCAGCCCGATGAAGTCAACGACAGTCTGGAACACTGAAGCTTTCTTT.

The chain has TRBV25-1 and TRBJ1-1; 7 bases align to TRBD1. In germline, CDR1 is MGHDK, CDR2 SYGVNS. V was clipped by 5 bases and J by 0 bases; unmatched bases: 6. This CDR3 is 15 amino acids long. The CDR3 DNA follows: TGTGCCAGCAGTTTAGGACAGGTCATGAACACTGAAGCTTTCTTT. It encodes CASSLGQVMNTEAFF. Using reference TRBV25-1 and TRBJ1-1 for the parts outside the CDR3, the full variable domain is EADIYQTPRYLVIGTGKKITLECSQTMGHDKMYWYQQDPGMELHLIHYSYGVNSTEKGDLSSESTVSRIRTEHFPLTLESARPSHTSQYLCASSLGQVMNTEAFFGQGTRLTVV.

In this sample, this clonotype turned up many times. The rearrangement joins TRBV30 to TRBJ1-2; D uncertain. V was clipped by 1 base and J by 4 bases, with 4 bases between them. Germline lookup yields CDR1 GTSNPN and CDR2 SVGIG (reference sequence). This CDR3 has 11 residues. In DNA, the CDR3 is TGTGCCTGGAGTGGCCTCTATGGCTACACCTTC. It translates to CAWSGLYGYTF.

Many counts were recorded for this clonotype. The rearrangement links TRBV15 to TRBJ2-1; D uncertain. Trimming stripped 1 base from V and 4 bases from J, with 11 bases between. CDR1 is LNHNV, CDR2 YYDKDF, per germline (reference sequence). The CDR3 covers 15 residues. CDR3 region: CATSRVSTYYNEQFF. Here the CDR3 DNA reads TGTGCCACCAGCAGAGTTTCCACCTATTACAATGAGCAGTTCTTC.

The genes are TRBV20-1 and TRBJ2-7; unclear D gene. V lost 1 base, J lost 0 bases, and 4 bases lay in between. The CDR3 runs to 12 residues. Germline CDR1 DFQATT, CDR2 SNEGSKA (reference sequence). This CDR3 reads CSARAGSYEQYF. As DNA, the CDR3 is TGCAGTGCTAGAGCCGGCTCCTACGAGCAGTACTTC.

The gene calls are TRBV5-1 and TRBJ2-2, with D possibly TRBD1 on 6 matching bases. The CDR3 sequence is 14 residues long. Germline values: CDR1 SGHRS, CDR2 YFSETQ. V lost 7 bases, J lost 3 bases, and 13 bases lay in between. Written as DNA, the CDR3 is TGCGCCAGCGCGAACAGGGACCACACCGGGGAGCTGTTTTTT. This translates into CASANRDHTGELFF. Combining the CDR3 with reference TRBV5-1 and TRBJ2-2 gives the whole variable domain KAGVTQTPRYLIKTRGQQVTLSCSPISGHRSVSWYQQTPGQGLQFLFEYFSETQRNKGNFPGRFSGRQFSNSRSEMNVSTLELGDSALYLCASANRDHTGELFFGEGSRLTVL.